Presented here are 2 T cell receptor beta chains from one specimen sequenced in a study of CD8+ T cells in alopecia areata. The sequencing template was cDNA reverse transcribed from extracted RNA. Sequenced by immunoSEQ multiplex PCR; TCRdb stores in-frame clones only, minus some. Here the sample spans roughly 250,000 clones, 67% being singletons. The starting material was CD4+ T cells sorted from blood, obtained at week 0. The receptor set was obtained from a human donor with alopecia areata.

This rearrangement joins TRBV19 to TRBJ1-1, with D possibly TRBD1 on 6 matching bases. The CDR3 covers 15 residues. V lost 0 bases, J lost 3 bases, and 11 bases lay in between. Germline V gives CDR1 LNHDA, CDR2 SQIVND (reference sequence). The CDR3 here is CASSIEGTRDTEAFF. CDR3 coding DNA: TGTGCCAGTAGTATAGAAGGGACAAGGGACACTGAAGCTTTCTTT.

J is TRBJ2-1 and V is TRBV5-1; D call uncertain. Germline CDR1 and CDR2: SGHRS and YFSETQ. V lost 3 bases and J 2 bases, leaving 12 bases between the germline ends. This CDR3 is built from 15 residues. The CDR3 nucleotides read TGCGCCAGCAGCTCGACTCCCGTCACCTACAATGAGCAGTTCTTC. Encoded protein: CASSSTPVTYNEQFF. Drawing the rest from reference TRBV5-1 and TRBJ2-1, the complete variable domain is KAGVTQTPRYLIKTRGQQVTLSCSPISGHRSVSWYQQTPGQGLQFLFEYFSETQRNKGNFPGRFSGRQFSNSRSEMNVSTLELGDSALYLCASSSTPVTYNEQFFGPGTRLTVL.